This TCR beta chain was recorded in a study of Graves' ophthalmopathy and Graves' hyperthyroidism. Study background: Stable hyperthyroidism was defined by absence of ophthalmopathy within 18 months of follow-up.

Study observations and caveats: Ophthalmopathy versus stable hyperthyroidism: 13-signature model gave just under 90% sensitivity, just under 82% specificity. In blood, most expanded thyroid clonotypes above 0.001 frequency were also detected.

V was clipped by 0 bases and J by 8 bases; unmatched bases: 2. CDR1 DFQATT and CDR2 SNEGSKA come from the germline V gene (reference sequence). The CDR3 is 12 amino acids. The hyperthyroidism patients, aged 18 to 65, had been newly diagnosed, with under 2 months' duration. Transcripts of RNA were the source for amplifying TCR beta CDR3 regions. In the first round, RT-PCR was carried out with HTBI primers, and a multiplex PCR formed the second round. A single record per CDR3 protein comes from TCRdb applying MiXCR to the multiplex PCR reads. The repertoire holds around 1,200,000 distinct CDR3 sequences, with 35% to 40% as singletons. This clonotype was recorded many times. Antigen unknown.

Specimen: peripheral blood or thyroid tissue (not recorded which). This chain connects TRBV20-1 to TRBJ1-2; 8 bases map to TRBD1. The TCR was taken from an adult man with Graves' hyperthyroidism. DNA of the CDR3: TGCAGTGCTAGAGACAGGGGGCAAGGCTACACCTTC. The encoded protein is CSARDRGQGYTF.